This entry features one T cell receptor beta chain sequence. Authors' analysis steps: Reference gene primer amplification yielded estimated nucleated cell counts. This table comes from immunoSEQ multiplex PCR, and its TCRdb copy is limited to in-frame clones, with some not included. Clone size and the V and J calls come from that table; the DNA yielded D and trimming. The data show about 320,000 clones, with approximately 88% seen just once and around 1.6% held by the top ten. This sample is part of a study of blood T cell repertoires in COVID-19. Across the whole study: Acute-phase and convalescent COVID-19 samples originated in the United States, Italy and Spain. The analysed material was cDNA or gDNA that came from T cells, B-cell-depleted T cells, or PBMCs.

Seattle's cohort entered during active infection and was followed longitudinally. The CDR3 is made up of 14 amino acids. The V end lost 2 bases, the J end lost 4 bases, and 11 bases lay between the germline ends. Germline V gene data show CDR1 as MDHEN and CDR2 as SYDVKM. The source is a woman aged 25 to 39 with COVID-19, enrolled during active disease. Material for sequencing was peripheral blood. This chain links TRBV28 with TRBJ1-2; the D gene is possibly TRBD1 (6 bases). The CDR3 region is CASSLVAGVYGYTF. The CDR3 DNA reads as TGTGCCAGCAGTTTAGTCGCAGGGGTCTATGGCTACACCTTC.